Each of the 6 T cell receptor beta chains below was sequenced from the same sample in a study of blood T cell repertoires in COVID-19. Clones were read by immunoSEQ multiplex PCR, and TCRdb kept only the in-frame ones, dropping some. The sample shows some 200,000 clones, 84% of them seen only once. Sequenced sample: peripheral blood. The source of these receptors is a young man with active or convalescent COVID-19.

J is TRBJ2-7 and V is TRBV11-3; 10 bases line up with TRBD1. The CDR3 runs to 14 residues. The ends lost 5 bases at V and 3 bases at J; junction bases unmatched: 4. Germline CDR1 is SGHNT and CDR2 is YENEEA. The DNA of the CDR3 is TGTGCCAGCAGCACCGGGACAGGGGACTACGAGCAGTACTTC. The encoded protein is CASSTGTGDYEQYF. The whole variable domain, remainder taken from reference TRBV11-3 and TRBJ2-7, is EAGVVQSPRYKIIEKKQPVAFWCNPISGHNTLYWYLQNLGQGPELLIRYENEEAVDDSQLPKDRFSAERLKGVDSTLKIQPAELGDSAVYLCASSTGTGDYEQYFGPGTRLTVT.

The chain is built from TRBV30 and TRBJ1-1, with D tentatively TRBD1 (6 bases). The germline CDR1 and CDR2 sequences are GTSNPN and SVGIG (reference sequence). The CDR3 consists of 16 residues. Trimming stripped 3 bases from V and 4 bases from J, with 21 bases between. For the CDR3, the DNA is TGTGCCTGGAGGGTCGGCGGGGGCGCCGTGGGCACTGAAGCTTTCTTT. Translated: CAWRVGGGAVGTEAFF.

The chain combines TRBV2 with TRBJ1-5; D may be TRBD1 (6 bases). Trimming shortened V by 0 bases and J by 5 bases, and 11 bases separated the two germline ends. Germline V gives CDR1 SNHLY, CDR2 FYNNEI. This CDR3 is 15 amino acids long. CDR3 nucleotide sequence: TGTGCCAGCAGTGAAGCCACAGGGTGGGATCAGCCCCAGCATTTT. Protein sequence: CASSEATGWDQPQHF.

The chain carries TRBV10-1 and TRBJ2-4, with 7 bases identical to TRBD1. There are 18 residues in the CDR3. V lost 0 bases, J lost 2 bases, and 10 bases stayed unmatched. Germline V gene sequence: CDR1 WNHNN, CDR2 SYGVQD (reference sequence). CDR3 in DNA: TGCGCCAGCAGTGAGTCCCCGCGACAGACAGGGACCAAAAACATTCAGTACTTC. It codes for CASSESPRQTGTKNIQYF.

The chain has TRBV12-5 and TRBJ2-1; maybe TRBD1 (6 bases). Germline-derived CDR1 and CDR2 are LGHNT and FRNRAP. The CDR3 extends over 18 amino acids. Trimming removed 0 bases from V and 2 bases from J, with 17 bases in between. CDR3 bases: TGTGCTAGTGGTTTGGTAGTCCAGGGGAATGAGGCCTACAATGAGCAGTTCTTC. Translation gives CASGLVVQGNEAYNEQFF.

The chain is built from TRBV7-8 and TRBJ1-1; 8 bases align to TRBD1. This CDR3 region has 14 residues. Per germline, CDR1 SGHVS and CDR2 FQNEAQ. The junction had 5 bases not matched to a gene; V was cut back by 4 bases and J by 4 bases. The CDR3 sequence: CASSSQQGVTEAFF. The CDR3 region has the DNA TGTGCCAGCAGCTCCCAACAGGGGGTCACTGAAGCTTTCTTT.